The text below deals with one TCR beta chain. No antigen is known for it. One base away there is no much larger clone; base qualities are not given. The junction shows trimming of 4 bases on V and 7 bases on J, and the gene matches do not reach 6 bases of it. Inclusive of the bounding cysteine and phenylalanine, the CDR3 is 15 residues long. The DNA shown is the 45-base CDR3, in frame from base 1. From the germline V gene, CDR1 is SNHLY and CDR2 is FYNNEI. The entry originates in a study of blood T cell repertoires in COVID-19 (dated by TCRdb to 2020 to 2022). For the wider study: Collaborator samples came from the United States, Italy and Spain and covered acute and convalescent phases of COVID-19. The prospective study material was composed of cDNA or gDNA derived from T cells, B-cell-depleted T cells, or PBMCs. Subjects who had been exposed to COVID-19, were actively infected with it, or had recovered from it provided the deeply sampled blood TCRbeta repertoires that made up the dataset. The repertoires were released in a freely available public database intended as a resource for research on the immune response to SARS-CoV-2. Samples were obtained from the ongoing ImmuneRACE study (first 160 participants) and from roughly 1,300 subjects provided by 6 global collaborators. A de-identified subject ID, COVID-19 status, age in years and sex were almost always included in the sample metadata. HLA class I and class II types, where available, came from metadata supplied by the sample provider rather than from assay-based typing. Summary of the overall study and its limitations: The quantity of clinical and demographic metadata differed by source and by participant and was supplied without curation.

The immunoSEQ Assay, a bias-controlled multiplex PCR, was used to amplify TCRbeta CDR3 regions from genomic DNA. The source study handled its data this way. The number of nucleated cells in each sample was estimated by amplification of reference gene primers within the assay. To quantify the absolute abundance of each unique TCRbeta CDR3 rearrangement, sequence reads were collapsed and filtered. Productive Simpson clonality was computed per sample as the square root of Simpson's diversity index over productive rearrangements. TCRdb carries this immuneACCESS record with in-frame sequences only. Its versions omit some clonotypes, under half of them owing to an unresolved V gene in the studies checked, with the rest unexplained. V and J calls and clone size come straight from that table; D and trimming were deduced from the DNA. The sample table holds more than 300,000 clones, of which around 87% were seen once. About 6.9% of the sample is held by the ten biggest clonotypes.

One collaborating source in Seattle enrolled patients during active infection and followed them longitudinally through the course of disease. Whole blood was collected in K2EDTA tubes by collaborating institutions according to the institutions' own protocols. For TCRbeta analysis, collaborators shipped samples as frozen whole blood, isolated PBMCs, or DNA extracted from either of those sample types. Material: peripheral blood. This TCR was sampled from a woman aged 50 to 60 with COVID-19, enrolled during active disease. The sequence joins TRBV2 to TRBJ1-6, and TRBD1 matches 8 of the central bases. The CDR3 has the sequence CASSGTGLKNSPLHF. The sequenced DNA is TGTGCCAGCAGTGGGACAGGGCTCAAGAATTCACCCCTCCACTTT.